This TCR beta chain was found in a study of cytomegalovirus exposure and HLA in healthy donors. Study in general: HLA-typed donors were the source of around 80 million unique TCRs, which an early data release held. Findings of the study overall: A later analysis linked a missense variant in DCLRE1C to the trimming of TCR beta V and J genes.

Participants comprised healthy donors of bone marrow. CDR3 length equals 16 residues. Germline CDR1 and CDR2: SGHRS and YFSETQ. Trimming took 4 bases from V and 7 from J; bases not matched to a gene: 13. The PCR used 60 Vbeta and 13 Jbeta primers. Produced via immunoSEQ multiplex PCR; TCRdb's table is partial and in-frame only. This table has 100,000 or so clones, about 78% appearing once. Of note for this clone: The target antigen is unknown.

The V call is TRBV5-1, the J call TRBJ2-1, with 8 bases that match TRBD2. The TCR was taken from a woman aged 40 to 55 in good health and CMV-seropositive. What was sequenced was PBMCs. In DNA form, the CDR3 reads TGCGCCAGCAGCGGACCAGCGGGGGCCCGTACGAATGAGCAGTTCTTC. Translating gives CASSGPAGARTNEQFF.